This T cell receptor beta chain originates from a study of OX40 agonist ivuxolimab in advanced cancers. The table came from immunoSEQ multiplex PCR; TCRdb's copy has only in-frame clones and leaves some out. The sample has roughly 71,000 clones; 88% are singletons. The CDR3 totals 15 residues. The V segment lost 6 bases and the J segment 3 bases; nucleotides outside the gene matches: 9. Germline CDR1 and CDR2: MNHNS and SASEGT. The sample holds one count of this clone. As yet, its antigen is unknown. Study-wide findings and caveats: Low normalized T-cell clonal expansion was also seen in some nonresponders. Relative to CD4+, CD8+ T cells held more expanded clones on average.

This TCR was sampled from an adult with an advanced solid tumor such as melanoma, head and neck, liver or kidney cancer. The rearrangement links TRBV6-1 to TRBJ2-3; 7 bases agree with TRBD2. The sample consisted of CD4+ or CD8+ T cells sorted from blood, taken in a trial of the OX40 agonist ivuxolimab. CDR3 in DNA: TGTGCCAGCAGGCCCTCGGTCGGGGGGACAGATACGCAGTATTTT. This gives the protein CASRPSVGGTDTQYF.